The following is a T cell receptor (beta chain) sequence with its context. This entry belongs to a study of T cell changes during pregnancy in multiple sclerosis. TCRdb's copy holds only in-frame clones and misses some; the assay was immunoSEQ multiplex PCR. The sample yields roughly 38,000 clones, 92% seen once. Trimming at V came to 4 bases and at J to 0 bases, leaving 3 bases not matched to a gene. The CDR3 is 13 residues long. The germline CDR1 and CDR2 sequences are SQVTM and ANQGSEA. The sample here was CD8+ T cells from peripheral blood mononuclear cells, taken before pregnancy. The clonotype originates from a female donor with multiple sclerosis, enrolled in a pregnancy study. The V call is TRBV29-1, the J call TRBJ2-7, with 7 positions matching TRBD1. The CDR3 coding sequence is TGCAGCGTTGCGACAGGGAGCTCCTACGAGCAGTACTTC. Its protein is CSVATGSSYEQYF.